Detailed here is one T cell receptor (beta chain). Data came from immunoSEQ multiplex PCR; TCRdb stores just in-frame clones and leaves some out. The data contain 40,000 to 60,000 clones, about 89% of them singletons. This entry comes from a study of T cell changes during pregnancy in multiple sclerosis. The CDR3 consists of 14 residues. With 7 bases removed from V and 0 bases from J, the gap between germline ends came to 13 bases. CDR1 and CDR2 (germline): MNHNY, SVGAGI (reference sequence). This receptor was obtained from a female donor with multiple sclerosis, enrolled in a pregnancy study. The J gene is TRBJ2-7, the V gene TRBV6-6; a weak D match, TRBD2 (6 bases). Sequencing was performed on CD8+ T cells from peripheral blood mononuclear cells, taken after pregnancy. CDR3: CASTLGGLSYEQYF. The CDR3 DNA follows: TGTGCCAGCACCCTCGGGGGACTCTCCTACGAGCAGTACTTC.